This TCR beta chain originates from a study of shared clonotypes between healthy human individuals. This clone was seen only once. The repertoire was sequenced with immunoSEQ multiplex PCR; TCRdb's copy has only in-frame clones and lacks some. The sample holds 2 million to 3 million clones; under 95% are singletons and the top ten take approximately 0.37%. The V segment lost 3 bases and the J segment 5 bases; nucleotides outside the gene matches: 4. The CDR3 is made up of 15 amino acids. In germline, CDR1 is LNHDA, CDR2 SQIVND (reference sequence). The sample comprised naive CD4+ T cells from PBMCs. Subset meaning: CD45RA+ positively selected. The V and J genes are TRBV19 and TRBJ2-7, with 13 bases that match TRBD2. The clonotype originates from a man aged 18-30 years in good health. Some clones in this sample may be carry-over from other donors' samples. The chain's CDR3 is CASSIGGLAGDEQYF. CDR3 DNA sequence: TGTGCCAGTAGTATTGGCGGACTAGCGGGAGACGAGCAGTACTTC.